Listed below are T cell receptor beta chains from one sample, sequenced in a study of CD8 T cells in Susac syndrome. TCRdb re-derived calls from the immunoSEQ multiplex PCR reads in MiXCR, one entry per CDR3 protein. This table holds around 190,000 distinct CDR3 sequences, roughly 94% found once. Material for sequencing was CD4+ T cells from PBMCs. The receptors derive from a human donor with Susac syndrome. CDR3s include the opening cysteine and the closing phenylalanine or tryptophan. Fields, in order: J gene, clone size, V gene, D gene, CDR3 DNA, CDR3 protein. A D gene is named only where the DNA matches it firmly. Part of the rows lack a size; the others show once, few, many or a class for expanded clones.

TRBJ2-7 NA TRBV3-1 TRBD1 TGTGCCAGCAACGGACAGGGGGCAAGGGAGCAGTACTTC CASNGQGAREQYF
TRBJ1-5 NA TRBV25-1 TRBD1 TGTGCCAGCACTGGGAGCGGACAGGGAAATCAGCCCCAGCATTTT CASTGSGQGNQPQHF
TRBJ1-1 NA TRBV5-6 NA TGTGCCAGCAGCAGGGCCCCAGAGACTGAAGCTTTCTTT CASSRAPETEAFF
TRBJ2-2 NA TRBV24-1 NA TGTGCCACCAGTGGAGGGGGAGGGCACACCGGGGAGCTGTTTTTT CATSGGGGHTGELFF
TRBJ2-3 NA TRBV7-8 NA TGTGCCAGCAGCTCGGGACTTCAGGTTACGCAGTATTTT CASSSGLQVTQYF
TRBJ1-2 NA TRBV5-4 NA TGTGCCAGCAGCTTCCATCAACAGCCCTTTGAGGGTGGCTACACCTTC CASSFHQQPFEGGYTF
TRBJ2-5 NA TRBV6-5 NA TGTGCCAGCAGTTACTCGTACAGAGAAGAGACCCAGTACTTC CASSYSYREETQYF
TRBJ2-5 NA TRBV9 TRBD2 TGTGCCAGCAGCGCAGGGACTATCCAAGAGACCCAGTACTTC CASSAGTIQETQYF
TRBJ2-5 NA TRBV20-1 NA TGCAGTGCTAGGTCTCTGGGACGCCCGGAAGAGACCCAGTACTTC CSARSLGRPEETQYF
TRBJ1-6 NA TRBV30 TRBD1 TGTGCCTGGTGGCCCCGGACAGGGAAATCACCCCTCCACTTT CAWWPRTGKSPLHF
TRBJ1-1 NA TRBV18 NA TGTGCCAGCTCATCCGGGACAAGTGGGACTGAAGCTTTCTTT CASSSGTSGTEAFF
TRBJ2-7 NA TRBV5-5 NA TGTGCCAGCAGCTTAGACACCGGGACACCCCTCTCCTACGAGCAGTACTTC CASSLDTGTPLSYEQYF
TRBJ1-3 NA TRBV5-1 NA TGCGCCAGCAGCTTTCGGGAATCTGGAAACACCATATATTTT CASSFRESGNTIYF
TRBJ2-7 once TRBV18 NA TGTGCCAGCTCACCTCGGACCTCCTACGAGCAGTACTTC CASSPRTSYEQYF
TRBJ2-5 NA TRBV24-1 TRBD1 TGTGCCACCAGTGTTTCGGACAGGGGCCGAGAGACCCAGTACTTC CATSVSDRGRETQYF
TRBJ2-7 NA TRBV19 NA TGTGCCAGTAGTACCCGACATGGAAGCTCCTACGAGCAGTACTTC CASSTRHGSSYEQYF
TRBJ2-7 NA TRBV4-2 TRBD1 TGTGCCAGCAGCCAAGCCCAGGGACAGGGGGCCTACGAGCAGTACTTC CASSQAQGQGAYEQYF
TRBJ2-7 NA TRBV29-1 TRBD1 TGCAGCGGCGGCTTAGGACAGGGATACGAGCAGTACTTC CSGGLGQGYEQYF
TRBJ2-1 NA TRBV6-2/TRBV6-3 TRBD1 TGTGCCAGCAGTTCCGGGACAGCCTTGGGCGAGCAGTTCTTC CASSSGTALGEQFF
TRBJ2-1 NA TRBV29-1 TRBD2 TGCAGCGTTGAGCGAGCGGGGGGAGGTGAGCAGTTCTTC CSVERAGGGEQFF
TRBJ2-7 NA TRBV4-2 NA TGTGCCAGCAGCCAAGTTCTAGCCCCCCGGGACAAAGCTTACTTC CASSQVLAPRDKAYF
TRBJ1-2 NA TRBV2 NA TGTGCCAGCAGTGGGGAGAGCAGGAGAAGAGGCTACACCTTC CASSGESRRRGYTF
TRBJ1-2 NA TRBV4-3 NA TGCGCCAGCAGCCAAGATTACGGGATAAAGTATGGCTACACCTTC CASSQDYGIKYGYTF
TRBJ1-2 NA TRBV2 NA TGTGCCAGCAGTGGCAAAGGTCCTAACTATGGCTACACCTTC CASSGKGPNYGYTF
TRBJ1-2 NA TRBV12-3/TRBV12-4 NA TGTGCCAGCAATTTGGGGAACTATGGCTACACCTTC CASNLGNYGYTF
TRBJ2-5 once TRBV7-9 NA TGTGCCAGCAGCTTAACCTCTATCCGAGAGACCCAGTACTTC CASSLTSIRETQYF
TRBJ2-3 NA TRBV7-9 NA TGTGCCAGCAGAACAGACACAGATACGCAGTATTTT CASRTDTDTQYF
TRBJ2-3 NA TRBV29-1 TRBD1 TGCAGCGTTGAAACCGGACAGGGTGGAGATACGCAGTATTTT CSVETGQGGDTQYF
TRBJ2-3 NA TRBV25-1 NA TGTGCCAGCAGTGAATTAAAGTTAACAGATACGCAGTATTTT CASSELKLTDTQYF
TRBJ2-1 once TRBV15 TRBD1 TGTGCCACCAGCAATCGGACAGGGACGAATTACAATGAGCAGTTCTTC CATSNRTGTNYNEQFF
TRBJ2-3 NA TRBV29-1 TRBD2 TGCAGCGTCGAAACAGCGGGGCCAGATACGCAGTATTTT CSVETAGPDTQYF
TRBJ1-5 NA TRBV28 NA TGTGCCAGCCAAGACGGACCCAATCAGCCCCAGCATTTT CASQDGPNQPQHF
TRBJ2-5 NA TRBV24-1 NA TGTGCCACCAGTGAGGAGGGGCGAGAGACCCAGTACTTC CATSEEGRETQYF
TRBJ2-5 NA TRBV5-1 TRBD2 TGCGCCAGCAGCGGGACTAGTGTGCAAGTGGGGGAGACCCAGTACTTC CASSGTSVQVGETQYF
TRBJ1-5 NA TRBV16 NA TGTGCCAGCAGCCCCCCTGGTGAAGGCAATCAGCCCCAGCATTTT CASSPPGEGNQPQHF
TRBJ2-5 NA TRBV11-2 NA TGTGCCAGCAGCGCCTGGACAGTTCAAGAGACCCAGTACTTC CASSAWTVQETQYF